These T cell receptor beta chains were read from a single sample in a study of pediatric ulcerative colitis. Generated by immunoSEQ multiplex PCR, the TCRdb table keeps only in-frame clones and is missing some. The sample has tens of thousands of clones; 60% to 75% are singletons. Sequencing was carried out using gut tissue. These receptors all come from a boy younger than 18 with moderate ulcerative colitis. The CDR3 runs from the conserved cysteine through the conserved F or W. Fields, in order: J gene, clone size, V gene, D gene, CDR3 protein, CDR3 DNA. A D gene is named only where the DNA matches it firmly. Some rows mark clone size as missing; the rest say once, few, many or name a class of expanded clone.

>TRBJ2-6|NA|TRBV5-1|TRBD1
CASSPDRGSAGANVLTF
TGCGCCAGCAGCCCCGACAGGGGTTCTGCTGGGGCCAACGTCCTGACTTTC
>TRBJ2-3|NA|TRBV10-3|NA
CAISGRASGTDTQYF
TGTGCCATCAGTGGAAGGGCTAGCGGCACAGATACGCAGTATTTT
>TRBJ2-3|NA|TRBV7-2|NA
CASSLGREDTQYF
TGTGCCAGCAGCTTAGGGAGGGAAGATACGCAGTATTTT
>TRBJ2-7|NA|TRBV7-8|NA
CASSSPDSYEQYF
TGTGCCAGCAGCTCCCCGGACAGCTACGAGCAGTACTTC
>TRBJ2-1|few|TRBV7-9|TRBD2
CASSLDGGSLSYNEQFF
TGTGCCAGCAGCTTAGACGGGGGGTCCCTCTCCTACAATGAGCAGTTCTTC
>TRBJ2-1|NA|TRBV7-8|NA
CASSVDSDSYNEQFF
TGTGCCAGCAGCGTGGACAGTGACTCCTACAATGAGCAGTTCTTC
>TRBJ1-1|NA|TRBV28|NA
CASTSPQATTEAFF
TGTGCCAGCACCTCCCCCCAGGCGACCACTGAAGCTTTCTTT
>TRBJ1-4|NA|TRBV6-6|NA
CASMPGLTNEKLFF
TGTGCCAGCATGCCGGGTTTAACTAATGAAAAACTGTTTTTT
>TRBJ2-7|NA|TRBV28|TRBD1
CASSLRDRVSYEQYF
TGTGCCAGCAGTTTACGGGACAGGGTTTCCTACGAGCAGTACTTC
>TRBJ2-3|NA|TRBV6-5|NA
CASSHSEDTQYF
TGTGCCAGCAGCCATTCCGAGGATACGCAGTATTTT
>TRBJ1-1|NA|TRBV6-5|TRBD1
CASRTVTGGAFF
TGTGCCAGCAGGACCGTGACAGGGGGAGCTTTCTTT